Presented here are 5 T cell receptor beta chains from one specimen sequenced in a study of CD8+CD57+ T cells in acquired aplastic anemia. TCR beta VDJ and CDR3 were profiled, and genomic DNA was the template. TCRdb reprocessed the reads with MiXCR, giving one entry per CDR3 protein. The table has more than 250,000 distinct CDR3 sequences, 45% to 65% seen once; the top ten hold around 8%. Sequencing used sorted CD4+, CD8+, or CD8+CD57+ T cells (not recorded which) from PBMCs. The receptor source for this set is a human donor with severe aplastic anemia or a healthy control (not recorded which).

This clonotype came up many times. The rearrangement links TRBV6-2 or TRBV6-3 to TRBJ1-1; a weak D match, TRBD1 (5 bases). Trimming left V 2 bases short and J 6 bases short, with 13 bases between. CDR3 size: 14 residues. Germline CDR1 and CDR2: MNHEY and SVGEGT. CDR3 in DNA: TGTGCCAGCAGTTACCCGCTGGGAGGGGCTGAAGCTTTCTTT. Amino acids: CASSYPLGGAEAFF.

The chain has TRBV7-2 and TRBJ1-2; no clear D. Between the trimmed V and J ends, which lost 0 bases and 5 bases, there was a span of 13 bases. The CDR3 is made up of 15 amino acids. Germline lookup yields CDR1 SGHTA and CDR2 FQGNSA. The CDR3: CASSLAPAAIYGYTF. CDR3 sequence (DNA): TGTGCCAGCAGCTTAGCGCCTGCAGCAATTTATGGCTACACCTTC.

In this sample, this clonotype turned up many times. V gene TRBV4-1 combines with J gene TRBJ2-2; D is undetermined. The CDR3 extends over 15 amino acids. Germline V gene data show CDR1 as MGHRA and CDR2 as YSYEKL. V shed 0 bases and J shed 5 bases, with 10 bases lying between them. Here the CDR3 DNA reads TGCGCCAGCAGCCAAGAAGACCTGTCTACCGGGGAGCTGTTTTTT. Protein sequence: CASSQEDLSTGELFF.

The rearrangement joins TRBV7-9 to TRBJ2-3; 12 bases map to TRBD2. Germline V gives CDR1 SEHNR, CDR2 FQNEAQ (reference sequence). The CDR3 spans 18 residues. V lost 2 bases to trimming and J lost 4 bases; unmatched junction nucleotides: 10. In nucleotides, the CDR3 is TGTGCCAGCAGCTTAAGGAGTCGGACTAGCGGGGCCCCAGATACGCAGTATTTT. Encoded protein: CASSLRSRTSGAPDTQYF.

This clonotype was observed a few times. The chain carries TRBV2 and TRBJ2-7, with D possibly being TRBD1 (6 bases). V shed 0 bases and J shed 2 bases, with 11 bases lying between them. The CDR3 extends over 15 amino acids. The germline CDR1 and CDR2 sequences are SNHLY and FYNNEI. The CDR3 nucleotides are TGTGCCAGCAGTGAAGCGTGGGACAAGACCTACGAGCAGTACTTC. Amino acids: CASSEAWDKTYEQYF.